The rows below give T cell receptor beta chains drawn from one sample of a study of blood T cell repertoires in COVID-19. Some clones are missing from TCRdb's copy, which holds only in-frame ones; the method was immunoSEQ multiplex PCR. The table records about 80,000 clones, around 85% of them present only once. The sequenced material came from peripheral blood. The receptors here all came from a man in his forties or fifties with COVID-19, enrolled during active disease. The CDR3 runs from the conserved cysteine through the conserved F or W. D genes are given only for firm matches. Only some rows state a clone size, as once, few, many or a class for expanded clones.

CDR3aa: CASSYTKTSGIVWTDTQYF
CDR3nt: TGTGCCAGCAGTTACACCAAGACTAGCGGGATTGTATGGACAGATACGCAGTATTTT
j_gene: TRBJ2-3
v_gene: TRBV6-2/TRBV6-3
abundance: NA
d_gene: TRBD2

CDR3aa: CASSLGDQGETQYF
CDR3nt: TGCGCCAGCAGCTTGGGGGACCAGGGGGAGACCCAGTACTTC
j_gene: TRBJ2-5
v_gene: TRBV5-1
abundance: few
d_gene: NA

CDR3aa: CASLGGSFAKNIQYF
CDR3nt: TGTGCCAGCTTAGGAGGGAGTTTCGCCAAAAACATTCAGTACTTC
j_gene: TRBJ2-4
v_gene: TRBV28
abundance: NA
d_gene: NA

CDR3aa: CASSAPSGSSNEQFF
CDR3nt: TGTGCCAGCAGCGCCCCTAGCGGGAGTTCCAATGAGCAGTTCTTC
j_gene: TRBJ2-1
v_gene: TRBV9
abundance: NA
d_gene: TRBD2

CDR3aa: CASSIDHTGGAGANVLTF
CDR3nt: TGTGCCAGTAGTATAGATCATACAGGGGGCGCTGGGGCCAACGTCCTGACTTTC
j_gene: TRBJ2-6
v_gene: TRBV19
abundance: NA
d_gene: TRBD1

CDR3aa: CASSNPGTGFEKLFF
CDR3nt: TGTGCCAGCAGTAATCCCGGGACAGGGTTTGAAAAACTGTTTTTT
j_gene: TRBJ1-4
v_gene: TRBV6-5
abundance: NA
d_gene: TRBD1

CDR3aa: CASSVVGTGDTEAFF
CDR3nt: TGTGCCAGCAGCGTAGTCGGGACAGGGGACACTGAAGCTTTCTTT
j_gene: TRBJ1-1
v_gene: TRBV9
abundance: once
d_gene: TRBD1

CDR3aa: CAALQGETQYF
CDR3nt: TGTGCCGCACTCCAGGGGGAGACCCAGTACTTC
j_gene: TRBJ2-5
v_gene: TRBV2
abundance: once
d_gene: NA

CDR3aa: CASGQLQGWNEKLFF
CDR3nt: TGTGCCAGCGGGCAATTACAGGGGTGGAATGAAAAACTGTTTTTT
j_gene: TRBJ1-4
v_gene: TRBV27
abundance: few
d_gene: TRBD1

CDR3aa: CARSLAAGKNTEAFF
CDR3nt: TGTGCCAGAAGCTTGGCGGCAGGGAAGAACACTGAAGCTTTCTTT
j_gene: TRBJ1-1
v_gene: TRBV5-3
abundance: NA
d_gene: NA

CDR3aa: CASSLAGDRGPQHF
CDR3nt: TGTGCCAGCAGCTTAGCAGGGGATCGTGGGCCCCAGCATTTT
j_gene: TRBJ1-5
v_gene: TRBV7-9
abundance: NA
d_gene: NA

CDR3aa: CASSPRGSQGARNTIYF
CDR3nt: TGTGCCAGCAGCCCCCGGGGGTCCCAGGGGGCGCGAAACACCATATATTTT
j_gene: TRBJ1-3
v_gene: TRBV7-8
abundance: NA
d_gene: TRBD1

CDR3aa: CASSRSGGAPGNTIYF
CDR3nt: TGTGCCAGCAGCCGGTCTGGGGGGGCGCCGGGAAACACCATATATTTT
j_gene: TRBJ1-3
v_gene: TRBV11-2
abundance: NA
d_gene: NA